Shown below are 13 T cell receptor beta chains from a single sample sequenced in a study of CD8 T cell repertoires and HIV-1 epitope variants. Measured with immunoSEQ multiplex PCR; TCRdb has only the in-frame clones, and not every one. The sample lists thousands of clones, roughly 61% occurring once. These receptors lack a known antigen. Sequenced input: cultured CD8+ T cells derived from PBMCs. These receptors were obtained from a male donor with HIV.

V is TRBV6-5 and J is TRBJ2-1; the D gene is possibly TRBD1 (6 bases). Germline CDR1 and CDR2: MNHEY and SVGAGI. V lost 0 bases, J lost 7 bases, and 16 bases lay in between. The CDR3 runs 16 residues. The CDR3 reads CASSYSGRGRRNEQFF. The CDR3 DNA is TGTGCCAGCAGTTACTCGGGCAGGGGAAGGCGAAATGAGCAGTTCTTC.

This chain connects TRBV7-2 to TRBJ2-5; D remains unclear. The J call is uncertain, as TRBJ2-7 better fits the DNA end. The germline CDR1 and CDR2 sequences are SGHTA and FQGNSA. The CDR3 has 17 amino acids. CDR3 amino acids: CASSLPIDEVTSYEQYF. In DNA form, the CDR3 reads TGTGCCAGCAGCTTACCGATCGACGAAGTCACCTCCTACGAGCAGTACTTC.

As DNA, the CDR3 is TGCGCCAGCAGCTTGGCCGGGGGGGCGGCGTACGAGCAGTACTTC. Protein: CASSLAGGAAYEQYF. This chain joins TRBV5-1 and TRBJ2-7, with 8 bases lining up with TRBD2. Trimming took 0 bases from V and 4 from J; bases not matched to a gene: 6. CDR3 size: 15 residues. The germline gives CDR1 SGHRS, CDR2 YFSETQ.

The chain employs TRBV2 and TRBJ2-1; 9 bases align to TRBD2. CDR3 length: 13 amino acids. Trimming at V came to 9 bases and at J to 2 bases, leaving 2 bases not matched to a gene. Germline-derived CDR1 and CDR2 are SNHLY and FYNNEI. The CDR3 DNA reads as TGTGCCAGTTTAGCGGGAGCCTACAATGAGCAGTTCTTC. Its protein is CASLAGAYNEQFF.

The sample holds a few counts of this clone. The J gene is TRBJ1-5, the V gene TRBV10-3; D not resolved. With 4 bases removed from V and 3 bases from J, the gap between germline ends came to 7 bases. Germline V gene lookup returns CDR1 ENHRY and CDR2 SYGVKD. The CDR3 has 13 amino acids. The CDR3 protein is CAISGGNNQPQHF. For the CDR3, the DNA is TGTGCCATCAGTGGAGGCAACAATCAGCCCCAGCATTTT.

Only a few counts were recorded for this clone. This rearrangement joins TRBV28 to TRBJ2-7; 7 bases agree with TRBD1. The CDR3 has 14 residues. Germline CDR1 and CDR2: MDHEN and SYDVKM. J gave up 3 bases and V 3 bases, and 5 bases lay outside the gene matches. CDR3 DNA: TGTGCCAGCAGTTTCCTGGCAGGGGGCTACGAGCAGTACTTC. Its translation: CASSFLAGGYEQYF.

This sequence joins TRBV7-8 and TRBJ1-4, with a possible D match to TRBD1 (6 bases). CDR3 length equals 15 residues. V was cut by 1 base and J by 1 base, with 7 bases left in between. Germline V CDR1 and CDR2: SGHVS, FQNEAQ. CDR3 loop: CASSLGGGTNEKLFF. CDR3 bases: TGTGCCAGCAGCTTAGGAGGGGGAACTAATGAAAAACTGTTTTTT.

This clone was seen more than once but under ten times. The chain carries TRBV16 and TRBJ1-1, with D unclear. The V end was cut by 4 bases, the J end by 0 bases, with 9 bases between. The CDR3 has 14 residues. Germline V gene sequence: CDR1 KGHSY, CDR2 FQNENV. CDR3 nucleotide sequence: TGTGCCAGCAGCCTAAATACTTTGAACACTGAAGCTTTCTTT. It is translated as CASSLNTLNTEAFF.

The chain carries TRBV7-8 and TRBJ1-1; D is undetermined. Between the trimmed V and J ends, which lost 0 bases and 3 bases, there was a span of 5 bases. This CDR3 has 13 amino acids. The V gene's germline CDR1 is SGHVS and CDR2 FQNEAQ. CDR3 residues: CASSLAEYTEAFF. CDR3 in DNA: TGTGCCAGCAGCTTAGCGGAATACACTGAAGCTTTCTTT.

The V call is TRBV28, the J call TRBJ2-2, with TRBD1 as a possible D gene (6 bases). The CDR3 contains 17 residues. The germline V and J ends were trimmed by 2 bases and 3 bases, with 16 bases remaining between them. The V gene's germline CDR1 is MDHEN and CDR2 SYDVKM. The CDR3 DNA reads as TGTGCCAGCAGTTTACGAGAGGACAGATCTTACACCGGGGAGCTGTTTTTT. Its translation is CASSLREDRSYTGELFF.

Comments on this clone: Other DNA sequences of this sample code for an identical CDR3. The CDR3 protein is CASSQGQTYGYTF. CDR3 in DNA: TGTGCCAGCAGCCAAGGACAAACCTATGGCTACACCTTC. The V gene is TRBV14, the J gene TRBJ1-2; D not resolved. There are 13 residues in the CDR3. Looked up from germline, CDR1 is SGHDN and CDR2 is FVKESK. Trimming cost V 1 base and J 4 bases, with 7 bases left between them.

This sequence joins TRBV19 and TRBJ1-4; TRBD1 matches 9 bases. J gave up 0 bases and V 5 bases, and 7 bases lay outside the gene matches. The CDR3 runs 17 residues. Germline CDR1 and CDR2: LNHDA and SQIVND (reference sequence). The CDR3 reads CASSPSRDRATNEKLFF. The CDR3 DNA reads as TGTGCCAGTAGTCCGTCCCGGGACAGGGCAACTAATGAAAAACTGTTTTTT. The full variable domain, its missing parts supplied by reference TRBV19 and TRBJ1-4, is DGGITQSPKYLFRKEGQNVTLSCEQNLNHDAMYWYRQDPGQGLRLIYYSQIVNDFQKGDIAEGYSVSREKKESFPLTVTSAQKNPTAFYLCASSPSRDRATNEKLFFGSGTQLSVL.

The chain uses TRBV6-4 and TRBJ2-2; unclear D gene. This CDR3 comprises 13 residues. Germline V gene data show CDR1 as MRHNA and CDR2 as SNTAGT. V was shortened by 2 bases and J by 1 base, with 2 bases between the two germline ends. CDR3 amino acids: CASSDRNTGELFF. CDR3 nucleotides: TGTGCCAGCAGTGACAGGAACACCGGGGAGCTGTTTTTT.